This T cell receptor beta chain was observed in a study of blood T cell repertoires in COVID-19. Across the whole study: The origin of the acute and convalescent COVID-19 samples was the United States, Italy and Spain.

J lost 4 bases, V lost 2 bases, and 6 bases had no gene match. The CDR3 extends over 16 amino acids. The germline CDR1 and CDR2 sequences are SGHAT and FQNNGV. Sequencing used immunoSEQ multiplex PCR; TCRdb keeps in-frame clones, though not all of them. The data hold some 220,000 clones, with about 85% observed a single time. Source material: peripheral blood. The chain recombines TRBV11-2 with TRBJ2-7; the match to TRBD2 covers 12 bases. The receptor was isolated from a woman under 30 who had recovered from COVID-19. The CDR3 here is CASSLWLAGGFYEQYF. CDR3 nucleotide sequence: TGTGCCAGCAGCTTATGGCTAGCGGGAGGGTTTTACGAGCAGTACTTC.